A single sample gave rise to the 19 T cell receptor beta chains below, sequenced in a study of blood T cells in healthy people across ages. For the second PCR, which ran for about 6 to 12 cycles, a sample-barcoded 5' primer and a J-beta primer mix were used. One entry per CDR3 protein, called by TCRdb with MiXCR from the 5' RACE reads. The data show approximately 760,000 distinct CDR3 sequences, with 25% seen just once and 9.4% held by the top ten. These same records also appear under a second study, on T cells of mothers and their children.

Material: blood. All receptors come from a boy between 5 and 17 years old in good health.

The chain has TRBV29-1 and TRBJ2-3; D possibly matches TRBD1 or TRBD2 (6 bases each). Germline values: CDR1 SQVTM, CDR2 ANQGSEA. V dropped 6 bases and J dropped 0 bases, with 16 bases sitting between them. The length of the CDR3 is 15 residues. The DNA for the CDR3 is TGCAGCGTGGGGGGCCAGCTCTCTAGCACAGATACGCAGTATTTT. Translation: CSVGGQLSSTDTQYF.

This clonotype was counted a few times. The chain employs TRBV25-1 and TRBJ1-4, with a weak D call TRBD1 (5 bases). Deletions cut 6 bases from V and 0 bases from J, with 17 bases between. The germline V gene encodes CDR1 MGHDK and CDR2 SYGVNS. The length of the CDR3 is 17 residues. CDR3 residues: CASSEGRGPTTNEKLFF. CDR3 nucleotides: TGTGCCAGCAGCGAGGGGAGAGGACCCACAACTAATGAAAAACTGTTTTTT.

With regard to this clonotype: As the CDR3 is not closed by the conserved phenylalanine or tryptophan, this likely results from a read error. This CDR3 reads CATSGGDYEQYL. For the CDR3, the DNA is TGTGCCACCTCAGGGGGCGACTACGAGCAGTACCTC. The chain is built from TRBV7-9 and TRBJ2-7, with 8 bases identical to TRBD1. The CDR3 spans 12 residues. Germline trimming cut 10 bases from V and 3 bases from J; bases unmatched to any gene: 5. Germline V gene lookup returns CDR1 SEHNR and CDR2 FQNEAQ (reference sequence).

This clonotype was counted only a few times. The chain employs TRBV29-1 and TRBJ1-4; no clear D. V dropped 7 bases and J dropped 5 bases, with 14 bases sitting between them. This CDR3 spans 13 amino acids. Germline-derived CDR1 and CDR2 are SQVTM and ANQGSEA. The CDR3 spells CSASDRLNEKLFF. The CDR3 nucleotides read TGCAGCGCCTCCGACCGTTTGAATGAAAAACTGTTTTTT.

This chain connects TRBV9 to TRBJ2-5, with 12 positions matching TRBD2. The J call is uncertain, as TRBJ2-1 better fits the DNA end. The germline V gene encodes CDR1 SGDLS and CDR2 YYNGEE. The CDR3 spans 14 residues. The CDR3 region is CASSRTSGMNEQFF. The DNA of the CDR3 is TGTGCCAGCAGCAGGACTAGCGGGATGAATGAGCAGTTCTTC.

J is TRBJ1-2 and V is TRBV20-1; D gene ambiguous. The CDR3 loop spans 13 amino acids. CDR1 is DFQATT and CDR2 is SNEGSKA in the germline V gene (reference sequence). Trimming shortened V by 6 bases and J by 2 bases, and 13 bases separated the two germline ends. The CDR3 spells CSAYSAINYGYTF. Written as DNA, the CDR3 is TGCAGTGCCTACTCGGCGATCAACTATGGCTACACCTTC.

This clonotype has more than one count but fewer than ten. One end of the junction varies from germline; a read error may be responsible. The chain uses TRBV20-1 and TRBJ1-2; D is undetermined. Germline-derived CDR1 and CDR2 are DFQATT and SNEGSKA (reference sequence). The CDR3 is 8 amino acids. The CDR3 loop reads CSAFPTSF. The DNA for the CDR3 is TGCAGTGCTTTTCCTACCTCCTTC.

The chain recombines TRBV21-1 with TRBJ2-1. TRBV21-1 is assigned pseudogene status. CDR3 length: 14 amino acids. CDR3 sequence reads: CASSPLICLNEQFF. As DNA, the CDR3 is TGTGCCAGCAGCCCCTTGATTTGCTTGAATGAGCAGTTCTTC.

This clonotype was observed a few times. The chain links TRBV9 to TRBJ2-7; possibly TRBD1 for D (5 bases). V was trimmed by 3 bases and J by 13 bases, leaving 17 bases between them. The length of the CDR3 is 12 residues. Germline V CDR1 and CDR2: SGDLS, YYNGEE. As DNA, the CDR3 is TGTGCCAGCAGCGGTTTAGGGGCCTCCATTTACTTC. As protein: CASSGLGASIYF.

This clonotype was found a few times. A read error may produce the germline difference seen at one junction end. The CDR3 DNA reads TGCGCCAGCAGCCAAGGGGGGACAGGGGGGAAGTACGAGCAGTATTTC. It is translated as CASSQGGTGGKYEQYF. The rearrangement links TRBV4-3 to TRBJ2-5; 11 nucleotides agree with TRBD1. The germline V gene has CDR1 LGHNA and CDR2 YSLEER. The CDR3 has 16 residues.

The V gene is TRBV6-5, the J gene TRBJ2-5; D is undetermined. With the DNA end fitting TRBJ2-7 better, the J assignment may be wrong. From germline, CDR1 is MNHEY and CDR2 SVGAGI. The CDR3 covers 12 residues. The CDR3 spells CASSYEMDEQYF. DNA for the CDR3: TGTGCCAGCAGTTATGAGATGGACGAGCAGTACTTC.

This clonotype was seen repeatedly, ten times or more. The gene calls are TRBV4-1 and TRBJ2-5; D call uncertain. CDR1 is MGHRA and CDR2 is YSYEKL in the germline V gene. CDR3 length equals 12 residues. V gave up 0 bases and J gave up 6 bases, with 5 bases separating them. This chain's CDR3 is CASSQEGKTQYF. The CDR3 bases are TGCGCCAGCAGCCAAGAGGGAAAGACCCAGTACTTC.

CDR3 region: CASSPGGRSSYEQYF. DNA of the CDR3: TGTGCCAGCAGCCCTGGGGGGCGGTCCTCCTACGAGCAGTACTTC. The rearrangement links TRBV9 to TRBJ2-7; the D call may be TRBD1 or TRBD2 (6 bases each). Germline CDR1 reads SGDLS; CDR2 reads YYNGEE. V gave up 4 bases and J gave up 0 bases, with 14 bases separating them. CDR3 length: 15 residues.

The sample holds a few counts of this clonotype. The chain combines TRBV5-1 with TRBJ2-5, with a tentative D call TRBD1 (6 bases). Germline V gene sequence: CDR1 SGHRS, CDR2 YFSETQ. The ends were cut back, 1 base at V and 1 base at J, with 11 bases in the middle. The CDR3 is 15 residues long. CDR3 region: CASSLMGAPQETQYF. The CDR3, as DNA: TGCGCCAGCAGCTTGATGGGGGCGCCCCAAGAGACCCAGTACTTC.

This clonotype was counted at least ten times. V is TRBV7-2 and J is TRBJ1-4; 8 positions agree with TRBD1. CDR1 is SGHTA and CDR2 is FQGNSA in the germline V gene. CDR3 length: 15 amino acids. V shed 5 bases, J shed 4 bases, and the junction held 6 bases outside the gene matches. CDR3 DNA sequence: TGTGCCAGCAGCCCGCAACAGGGGGATAATGAAAAACTGTTTTTT. It codes for CASSPQQGDNEKLFF.

This sequence joins TRBV7-3 and TRBJ1-2, with TRBD1 matching 9 bases. Trimming at V came to 7 bases and at J to 8 bases, leaving 8 bases not matched to a gene. The germline V gene encodes CDR1 SGHTA and CDR2 FQGTGA. CDR3 length: 13 amino acids. For the CDR3, the DNA is TGTGCCAGCACCCAAAAACAGGGGGCAGGCTACACCTTC. Amino acids: CASTQKQGAGYTF.

This clonotype was seen more than once but under ten times. The chain's CDR3 is CASSGTGIPNTGELFF. The CDR3 DNA is TGTGCCAGCAGTGGGACAGGGATCCCCAACACCGGGGAGCTGTTTTTT. The chain combines TRBV12-3 or TRBV12-4 with TRBJ2-2, with 9 nucleotides matching TRBD1. The CDR3 runs 16 residues. The V and J ends lost 5 bases and 2 bases, in that order; junction bases with no gene match: 6.

The chain carries TRBV6-6 and TRBJ2-5; the match to TRBD2 covers 15 bases. J was trimmed by 5 bases and V by 6 bases; bases with no gene match: 10. The CDR3 runs to 17 residues. Germline V lookup: CDR1 MNHNY, CDR2 SVGAGI (reference sequence). CDR3 in amino acids: CASRHGLAGGPWETQYF. In DNA, the CDR3 is TGTGCCAGCAGACACGGACTAGCGGGGGGGCCCTGGGAGACCCAGTACTTC.

This rearrangement joins TRBV7-8 to TRBJ2-1, with a weak D call TRBD2 (6 bases). This CDR3 contains 13 residues. CDR1 and CDR2 from the germline V gene are SGHVS and FQNEAQ. V was cut by 6 bases and J by 10 bases, with 16 bases left in between. CDR3 bases: TGTGCCAGCAGTCTCGGGACTCTAAGGGAGCAGTTCTTC. It encodes CASSLGTLREQFF.